This passage covers 25 T cell receptor beta chains from one sample sequenced in a study of blood T cell repertoires in COVID-19. The data were produced by immunoSEQ multiplex PCR, yet TCRdb's version contains in-frame clones alone and is incomplete. The sample comprises around 380,000 clones, more than 75% of which are singletons, and around 1.3% rests with the top ten. The specimen sequenced was PBMCs or T cells enriched from blood (not recorded which). The receptors originated from a man under 40 who had recovered from COVID-19.

The chain is built from TRBV13 and TRBJ1-5; no clear D gene. The CDR3 runs to 13 residues. V was pared by 3 bases and J by 7 bases, with 10 bases between. Germline values: CDR1 PRHDT, CDR2 FYEKMQ (reference sequence). Here the CDR3 DNA reads TGTGCCAGCAGCTTTGCTGGGCAGCAGCCCCAGCATTTT. It yields the protein CASSFAGQQPQHF.

V gene TRBV27 combines with J gene TRBJ1-5, with 7 bases fitting TRBD1. Germline V gene data show CDR1 as MNHEY and CDR2 as SMNVEV (reference sequence). With V trimmed by 5 bases and J by 3 bases, 7 bases remained unmatched. There are 15 residues in the CDR3. The CDR3 loop is CASSPRQGLNQPQHF. CDR3 in DNA: TGTGCCAGCAGTCCGAGACAGGGTCTCAATCAGCCCCAGCATTTT.

This chain links TRBV4-3 with TRBJ2-1; TRBD2 agrees at 7 bases. CDR3 length: 16 residues. Germline values: CDR1 LGHNA, CDR2 YSLEER. The V and J ends lost 0 bases and 5 bases, in that order; junction bases with no gene match: 7. CDR3 in DNA: TGCGCCAGCAGCCAAGACGGAGCGGGGCTACACAATGAGCAGTTCTTC. Translated: CASSQDGAGLHNEQFF.

The chain links TRBV5-1 to TRBJ1-1; the match to TRBD1 covers 7 bases. The CDR3 has 15 amino acids. V lost 4 bases to trimming and J lost 3 bases; unmatched junction nucleotides: 9. The germline gives CDR1 SGHRS, CDR2 YFSETQ. CDR3: CASSAWTGGDTEAFF. The CDR3, as DNA: TGCGCCAGCAGCGCCTGGACAGGCGGAGACACTGAAGCTTTCTTT.

The chain is built from TRBV2 and TRBJ2-1; D is possibly TRBD2 (6 bases). The V end lost 0 bases, the J end lost 9 bases, and 15 bases lay between the germline ends. Germline V gene lookup returns CDR1 SNHLY and CDR2 FYNNEI. This CDR3 comprises 15 residues. This CDR3 is CASSEAVGGIGEQFF. In DNA, the CDR3 is TGTGCCAGCAGTGAAGCGGTAGGAGGGATAGGTGAGCAGTTCTTC. Based on the CDR3 plus reference TRBV2 and TRBJ2-1, the full variable domain is EPEVTQTPSHQVTQMGQEVILRCVPISNHLYFYWYRQILGQKVEFLVSFYNNEISEKSEIFDDQFSVERPDGSNFTLKIRSTKLEDSAMYFCASSEAVGGIGEQFFGPGTRLTVL.

The V gene is TRBV7-2, the J gene TRBJ2-1, with D possibly TRBD2 on 6 matching bases. The CDR3 length is 12 residues. The germline CDR1 and CDR2 sequences are SGHTA and FQGNSA. Trimming took 4 bases from V and 10 from J, leaving 11 bases between them. In DNA, the CDR3 is TGTGCCAGCAGCTGGGACTTCGGAGAGCAGTTCTTC. This gives the protein CASSWDFGEQFF.

The gene calls are TRBV9 and TRBJ1-1; the D is unclear. Germline lookup yields CDR1 SGDLS and CDR2 YYNGEE. The V gene lost 2 bases and the J gene lost 5 bases, with 10 bases spanning the gap. This CDR3 spans 13 amino acids. CDR3 coding DNA: TGTGCCAGCAGCGTGGAGGTGGGGACTGAAGCTTTCTTT. Its translation: CASSVEVGTEAFF. Looking up the rest from reference TRBV9 and TRBJ1-1 gives the full variable domain: DSGVTQTPKHLITATGQRVTLRCSPRSGDLSVYWYQQSLDQGLQFLIQYYNGEERAKGNILERFSAQQFPDLHSELNLSSLELGDSALYFCASSVEVGTEAFFGQGTRLTVV.

This clone was observed once. The chain links TRBV5-1 to TRBJ1-1; D uncertain. The ends were cut back, 3 bases at V and 8 bases at J, with 8 bases in the middle. The CDR3 consists of 11 residues. CDR1 and CDR2 from the germline V gene are SGHRS and YFSETQ. In DNA form, the CDR3 reads TGCGCCAGCAGCTCGTCCACAGAAGCTTTCTTT. This gives the protein CASSSSTEAFF.

The CDR3 bases are TGCGCCAGCAGCCAAAGAGGGGGCAACACCGGGGAGCTGTTTTTT. It encodes CASSQRGGNTGELFF. The chain joins TRBV4-1 to TRBJ2-2, with 7 bases lining up with TRBD1. Trimming removed 2 bases from V and 2 bases from J; junction bases left unmatched: 2. This CDR3 spans 15 amino acids. Germline lookup yields CDR1 MGHRA and CDR2 YSYEKL.

The CDR3 DNA sequence: TGTGCCAGTAGGGCTACGGGACACTGGAATTATGGCTACACCTTC. Amino acids: CASRATGHWNYGYTF. The chain recombines TRBV19 with TRBJ1-2; D might be TRBD1 (6 bases). Per the germline V gene, CDR1 is LNHDA and CDR2 is SQIVND (reference sequence). The V end lost 6 bases, the J end lost 5 bases, and 19 bases lay between the germline ends. This CDR3 has 15 amino acids.

The genes are TRBV25-1 and TRBJ2-1, with 8 bases lining up with TRBD1. Trimming removed 6 bases from V and 0 bases from J; junction bases left unmatched: 4. The CDR3 loop spans 15 amino acids. Germline CDR1 reads MGHDK; CDR2 reads SYGVNS. The CDR3 DNA follows: TGTGCCAGCAGCGAGACAGGGGCCTCCTACAATGAGCAGTTCTTC. It is translated as CASSETGASYNEQFF.

This chain connects TRBV7-2 to TRBJ1-1, with 8 bases fitting TRBD1. CDR3 length: 14 amino acids. J gave up 4 bases and V 5 bases, and 6 bases lay outside the gene matches. Germline loops: CDR1 SGHTA, CDR2 FQGNSA. CDR3 sequence (DNA): TGTGCCAGCAGCCGCACGGACAGGGCCACTGAAGCTTTCTTT. It is translated as CASSRTDRATEAFF.

V gene TRBV7-9 combines with J gene TRBJ1-2; maybe TRBD1 (5 bases). The CDR3 contains 13 residues. Trimming took 3 bases from V and 1 from J, leaving 6 bases between them. Looked up from germline, CDR1 is SEHNR and CDR2 is FQNEAQ (reference sequence). CDR3 bases: TGTGCCAGCAGCTTCAGGGTTAACTATGGCTACACCTTC. Encoded protein: CASSFRVNYGYTF.

The chain recombines TRBV7-8 with TRBJ1-4; no definite D call. V dropped 5 bases and J dropped 2 bases, with 6 bases sitting between them. This CDR3 is built from 13 residues. Germline lookup yields CDR1 SGHVS and CDR2 FQNEAQ. This CDR3 reads CASSQTTNEKLFF. CDR3 DNA sequence: TGTGCCAGCAGCCAGACTACTAATGAAAAACTGTTTTTT.

This clone has a single count. The J gene is TRBJ2-7, the V gene TRBV6-2 or TRBV6-3; possible D gene TRBD1, 6 bases. There are 12 residues in the CDR3. The V and J ends lost 6 bases and 6 bases respectively, with 12 bases between them. Germline assignment: CDR1 MNHEY and CDR2 SVGEGT. CDR3 DNA: TGTGCCAGCAGCCTACAGGGTCGCGAGCAGTACTTC. It yields the protein CASSLQGREQYF.

V gene TRBV5-1 combines with J gene TRBJ2-3, with no clear D. V was shortened by 4 bases and J by 2 bases, with 11 bases between the two germline ends. This CDR3 has 14 residues. The germline V gene has CDR1 SGHRS and CDR2 YFSETQ. As DNA, the CDR3 is TGCGCCAGCAGCGGGCACGACCTCACAGATACGCAGTATTTT. It encodes CASSGHDLTDTQYF.

V gene TRBV27 combines with J gene TRBJ1-3; TRBD1 agrees at 7 bases. V trimming: 5 bases; J trimming: 3 bases; junction bases outside the gene matches: 7. Germline V gives CDR1 MNHEY, CDR2 SMNVEV (reference sequence). CDR3 length: 15 amino acids. CDR3 nucleotides: TGTGCCAGCAGTCCACAGGGGTTATATGGAAACACCATATATTTT. Its translation: CASSPQGLYGNTIYF.

Note on this clone: Within the sample, other DNA sequences also encode this same CDR3. This rearrangement joins TRBV5-1 to TRBJ1-1; 8 bases agree with TRBD1. V lost 4 bases and J lost 2; bases outside the gene matches: 4. CDR3 length: 14 residues. Germline loops: CDR1 SGHRS, CDR2 YFSETQ. The CDR3: CASSPGTGNTEAFF. In DNA form, the CDR3 reads TGCGCCAGCAGCCCCGGGACAGGTAACACTGAAGCTTTCTTT.

The V and J genes are TRBV3-1 (or the pseudogene TRBV3-2) and TRBJ2-5; the match to TRBD2 covers 11 bases. CDR3 length: 13 residues. V shed 6 bases, J shed 4 bases, and the junction held 1 base outside the gene matches. Per germline, CDR1 LGHDT and CDR2 YNNKEL (reference sequence). CDR3 sequence: CASRLAGAETQYF. The CDR3 nucleotides read TGTGCCAGCAGACTAGCGGGAGCAGAGACCCAGTACTTC.

The rearrangement links TRBV5-5 to TRBJ1-4; D is uncertain. This CDR3 is 13 amino acids long. With 4 bases removed from V and 6 bases from J, the gap between germline ends came to 10 bases. Per germline, CDR1 SGHKS and CDR2 YYEKEE (reference sequence). CDR3 DNA sequence: TGTGCCAGCAGCCTGACATTGGATGAAAAACTGTTTTTT. Its protein product is CASSLTLDEKLFF.

V usage is TRBV3-1 (or the pseudogene TRBV3-2) and J usage is TRBJ1-3; D is possibly TRBD1 (6 bases). V shed 3 bases and J shed 4 bases, with 13 bases lying between them. The CDR3 has 15 amino acids. Looked up from germline, CDR1 is LGHDT and CDR2 is YNNKEL (reference sequence). The CDR3 DNA reads TGTGCCAGCAGCCATAGCGGGGGCGAGGGAAACACCATATATTTT. Amino acid sequence: CASSHSGGEGNTIYF.

The chain links TRBV7-2 to TRBJ2-1; D is possibly TRBD1 (8 bases). The CDR3 contains 14 residues. Germline V lookup: CDR1 SGHTA, CDR2 FQGNSA. Trimming removed 5 bases at V and 8 bases at J, with 16 bases between. The CDR3 DNA follows: TGTGCCAGCAGCCCGTGGACAGGGAGGGATGAGCAGTTCTTC. This encodes CASSPWTGRDEQFF.

The chain carries TRBV2 and TRBJ1-5; the D is unclear. Per the germline V gene, CDR1 is SNHLY and CDR2 is FYNNEI. The CDR3 loop spans 13 amino acids. Trimming took off 2 bases at V and 7 bases at J, with 9 bases between the two ends. As DNA, the CDR3 is TGTGCCAGCAGTGAACACCGGGAACAGCCCCAGCATTTT. Its protein is CASSEHREQPQHF. The full variable domain, in which reference TRBV2 and TRBJ1-5 provide the parts outside the CDR3, is EPEVTQTPSHQVTQMGQEVILRCVPISNHLYFYWYRQILGQKVEFLVSFYNNEISEKSEIFDDQFSVERPDGSNFTLKIRSTKLEDSAMYFCASSEHREQPQHFGDGTRLSIL.

This chain uses TRBV7-9 with TRBJ1-4; unclear D gene. This CDR3 region has 16 residues. Germline CDR1 and CDR2: SEHNR and FQNEAQ (reference sequence). V was clipped by 5 bases and J by 5 bases, with 18 bases between them. The CDR3 is CASSATGSLLNEKLFF. The CDR3 DNA sequence: TGTGCCAGCAGCGCCACCGGGTCCCTCCTAAATGAAAAACTGTTTTTT.

This chain uses TRBV27 with TRBJ1-2; D ambiguous. The CDR3 has 14 amino acids. Germline V lookup: CDR1 MNHEY, CDR2 SMNVEV (reference sequence). Deletions cut 2 bases from V and 2 bases from J, with 9 bases between. CDR3 nucleotides: TGTGCCAGCAGTTTAACCCCACACAACTATGGCTACACCTTC. It translates to CASSLTPHNYGYTF.